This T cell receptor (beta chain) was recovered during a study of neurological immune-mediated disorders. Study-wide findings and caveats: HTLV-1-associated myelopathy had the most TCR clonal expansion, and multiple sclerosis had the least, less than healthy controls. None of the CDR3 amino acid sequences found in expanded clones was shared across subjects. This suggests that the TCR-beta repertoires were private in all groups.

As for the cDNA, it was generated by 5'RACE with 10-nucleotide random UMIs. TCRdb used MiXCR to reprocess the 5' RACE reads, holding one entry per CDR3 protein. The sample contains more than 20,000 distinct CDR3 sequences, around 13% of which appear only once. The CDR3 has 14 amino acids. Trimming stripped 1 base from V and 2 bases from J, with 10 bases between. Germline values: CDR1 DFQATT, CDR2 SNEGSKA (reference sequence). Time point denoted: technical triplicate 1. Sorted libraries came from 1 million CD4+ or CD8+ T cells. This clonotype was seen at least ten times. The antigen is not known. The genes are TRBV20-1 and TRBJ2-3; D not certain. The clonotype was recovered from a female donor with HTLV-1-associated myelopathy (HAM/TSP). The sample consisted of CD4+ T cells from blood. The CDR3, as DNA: TGCAGTGCTAGAGCCGGCTGGAACACAGATACGCAGTATTTT. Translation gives CSARAGWNTDTQYF.